This T cell receptor (beta chain) was observed in a study of blood T cell repertoires in COVID-19. Across the study: Acute and convalescent COVID-19 specimens originated in the United States, Italy and Spain. In each case, the material was cDNA or gDNA derived from T cells, B-cell-depleted T cells, or PBMCs.

Under the authors' procedure: Quantification of nucleated cells was approximated via reference gene primer amplification. TCRdb keeps only in-frame clones here, not all; method: immunoSEQ multiplex PCR. That table furnishes V, J and clone size, whereas the DNA furnished D and trimming. The sample consists of some 100,000 clones, approximately 86% of them appearing once. The CDR3 has 16 amino acids. The V end lost 1 base, the J end lost 1 base, and 14 bases lay between the germline ends. Germline V gene lookup returns CDR1 SEHNR and CDR2 FQNEAQ (reference sequence). The V call is TRBV7-9, the J call TRBJ2-7; D might be TRBD1 (6 bases). The source is a man aged 50-60 years with acute or convalescent COVID-19. Sequencing input: peripheral blood. The CDR3: CASSLGLQGSSYEQYF. CDR3 sequence (DNA): TGTGCCAGCAGCTTAGGCTTACAGGGTTCTTCCTACGAGCAGTACTTC.